The rows below give T cell receptor beta chains drawn from one sample of a study of identifying expanded T cells in peripheral blood. The data were produced by immunoSEQ multiplex PCR, yet TCRdb's version contains in-frame clones alone and is incomplete. The sample includes 50,000 to 60,000 clones, over 80% of them seen just once. The sequenced sample was blood. These receptors all come from a person between 18 and 69 years old in good health. The CDR3 runs from the conserved cysteine through the conserved F or W. D genes are given only for firm matches. Some rows have no size entry. The others give once, few or many, or a class for an expanded clone.

D: -; J: TRBJ1-4; size: -; V: TRBV19; DNA: TGTGCCAGTAGTGGGGGGACCCGGAATGAAAAACTGTTTTTT; CDR3: CASSGGTRNEKLFF
D: -; J: TRBJ2-3; size: -; V: TRBV6-5; DNA: TGTGCCAGCAGAGATCCGGATACGCAGTATTTT; CDR3: CASRDPDTQYF
D: -; J: TRBJ1-2; size: medium-sized; V: TRBV4-1; DNA: TGCGCCAGCAGCCCTCGAAGTGCGGATTATGGCTACACCTTC; CDR3: CASSPRSADYGYTF
D: -; J: TRBJ2-3; size: -; V: TRBV7-2; DNA: TGTGCCAGCAGTCGTCAGGAGGGCCGCACAGATACGCAGTATTTT; CDR3: CASSRQEGRTDTQYF
D: -; J: TRBJ2-5; size: -; V: TRBV5-1; DNA: TGCGCCAGCAACCCAGGGGACCAAGAGACCCAGTACTTC; CDR3: CASNPGDQETQYF
D: -; J: TRBJ1-3; size: -; V: TRBV11-2; DNA: TGTGCCAGCAGCTTAGCTATGGGACAAAGAGGAAACACCATATATTTT; CDR3: CASSLAMGQRGNTIYF
D: -; J: TRBJ1-2; size: -; V: TRBV19; DNA: TGTGCCAGTAGTCCGCGACTGGAGGAGTGGAACTATGGCTACACCTTC; CDR3: CASSPRLEEWNYGYTF
D: TRBD2; J: TRBJ2-5; size: -; V: TRBV5-1; DNA: TGCGCCAGCAGCGTTAAAGCGGGAGGACTCCAAGAGACCCAGTACTTC; CDR3: CASSVKAGGLQETQYF
D: -; J: TRBJ2-2; size: once; V: TRBV18; DNA: TGTGCCAGCTCACCCGACCTTACCGGGGAGCTGTTTTTT; CDR3: CASSPDLTGELFF
D: TRBD2; J: TRBJ2-2; size: -; V: TRBV7-9; DNA: TGTGCCAGCAGTCCGAACCCGGGACTAGCGGGTAAAACCGGGGAGCTGTTTTTT; CDR3: CASSPNPGLAGKTGELFF
D: TRBD1; J: TRBJ2-3; size: -; V: TRBV4-3; DNA: TGCGCCAGCAGCCAAAGCGGGACAGGGGTAACAGATACGCAGTATTTT; CDR3: CASSQSGTGVTDTQYF
D: TRBD2; J: TRBJ2-3; size: once; V: TRBV27; DNA: TGTGCCAGCAGGGGACTAGCGGACCCACAATATACGCAGTATTTT; CDR3: CASRGLADPQYTQYF
D: -; J: TRBJ1-5; size: -; V: TRBV19; DNA: TGTGCCAGCCGGACAGAGTATAGCAATCAGCCCCAGCATTTT; CDR3: CASRTEYSNQPQHF
D: -; J: TRBJ2-3; size: -; V: TRBV2; DNA: TGTGCCAGCGGGGTGGGAGGGGGGCTTACAGATACGCAGTATTTT; CDR3: CASGVGGGLTDTQYF
D: -; J: TRBJ2-2; size: -; V: TRBV2; DNA: TGTGCCAGCAGTCTACTTGGAGTTACCGGGGAGCTGTTTTTT; CDR3: CASSLLGVTGELFF
D: TRBD1; J: TRBJ1-2; size: -; V: TRBV6-1; DNA: TGTGCCAGCAGGCAGGGGGGCCTTCGGGGCTACACCTTC; CDR3: CASRQGGLRGYTF
D: -; J: TRBJ2-1; size: once; V: TRBV4-1; DNA: TGCGCCAGCAGCCAAGTAACAGGGTGGAGTGAGCAGTTCTTC; CDR3: CASSQVTGWSEQFF
D: -; J: TRBJ1-5; size: few; V: TRBV2; DNA: TGTGCCAGCACTCCCGACAGGAGGTTTAACAATCAGCCCCAGCATTTT; CDR3: CASTPDRRFNNQPQHF
D: TRBD2; J: TRBJ2-7; size: -; V: TRBV7-6; DNA: TGTGCCAGCAGTCCTAGCGGGATCTCCTACGAGCAGTACTTC; CDR3: CASSPSGISYEQYF
D: TRBD1; J: TRBJ2-7; size: -; V: TRBV2; DNA: TGTGCCAGCAGTCGGACAGGGGAGCTACGGGCCTACGAGCAGTACTTC; CDR3: CASSRTGELRAYEQYF
D: TRBD2; J: TRBJ2-1; size: -; V: TRBV2; DNA: TGTGCCAGCAGTAGTGGGACTAGCGGGGGGCATGAGCAGTTCTTC; CDR3: CASSSGTSGGHEQFF
D: -; J: TRBJ2-2; size: few; V: TRBV10-3; DNA: TGTGCCATCAGTGGGTCCGCTGCCCCCCCCGGGGAGCTGTTTTTT; CDR3: CAISGSAAPPGELFF
D: TRBD2; J: TRBJ2-4; size: once; V: TRBV13; DNA: TGTGCCAGCAGCTTAGCCAGCGGGGGGGCTTTTGCCAAAAACATTCAGTACTTC; CDR3: CASSLASGGAFAKNIQYF
D: -; J: TRBJ1-5; size: -; V: TRBV4-1; DNA: TGCGCCAGCAGCCAAGACGTTGGCAGTTCTATGCCCCAGCATTTT; CDR3: CASSQDVGSSMPQHF
D: TRBD1; J: TRBJ1-2; size: once; V: TRBV15; DNA: TGTGCCACCTCCACCCGGACGACAGGGGTCGGCTACACCTTC; CDR3: CATSTRTTGVGYTF
D: -; J: TRBJ2-1; size: -; V: TRBV5-1; DNA: TGCGCCAGCAGGCACTACGGGGACTCCTACAATGAGCAGTTCTTC; CDR3: CASRHYGDSYNEQFF
D: -; J: TRBJ1-5; size: -; V: TRBV9; DNA: TGTGCCAGCAGCGACCGGGACACGAATCAGCCCCAGCATTTT; CDR3: CASSDRDTNQPQHF
D: TRBD2; J: TRBJ2-2; size: -; V: TRBV5-1; DNA: TGCGCCAGCAGCCCGCTAGCGGGGAGAACCGGGGAGCTGTTTTTT; CDR3: CASSPLAGRTGELFF